A selection of T cell receptor beta chains follows, all from one sample in a study of human T cells and chemical hapten exposure. TCRdb reprocessed the RACE reads with MiXCR, giving one entry per CDR3 protein. The table lists some 64,000 distinct CDR3 sequences, approximately 11% of them singletons. Sample: whole blood, taken in connection with sensitization to the hapten diphenylcyclopropenone (DPC). The receptors shown here come from a woman in her 30s with alopecia areata. Some clones in this sample may be carry-over from other donors' samples. Both conserved end residues are part of each CDR3. The D gene is left open where the match is weak. Clone size is given for some rows only: seen once, a few or many times, or a class if the clone is expanded.

CDR3aa	CDR3nt	v_gene	d_gene	abundance	j_gene
CASSARTGREQYF	TGTGCCAGCAGCGCCCGCACAGGGAGGGAGCAGTACTTC	TRBV11-2	.	many	TRBJ2-7
CASSAPPADTQYF	TGTGCCAGCAGCGCCCCCCCCGCAGATACGCAGTATTTT	TRBV9	.	.	TRBJ2-3
CASSSSALNEQFF	TGCGCCAGCAGCTCATCCGCGCTAAATGAGCAGTTCTTC	TRBV5-1	.	few	TRBJ2-1
CASSFQETQYF	TGTGCCAGCAGTTTCCAAGAGACCCAGTACTTC	TRBV2	.	many	TRBJ2-5
CASSTGPDGEQYF	TGTGCCAGCAGTACTGGGCCCGACGGGGAGCAGTACTTC	TRBV6-6	.	many	TRBJ2-7
CASSLDRTNTEAFF	TGTGCCAGCAGCCTGGACAGGACGAACACTGAAGCTTTCTTT	TRBV5-4	TRBD1	many	TRBJ1-1
CASSLAQTSAEQYF	TGTGCCAGCAGTTTGGCCCAAACTAGCGCCGAGCAGTACTTC	TRBV12-3/TRBV12-4	TRBD2	few	TRBJ2-7
CSAQVSGEKLFF	TGCAGTGCCCAAGTTTCCGGAGAAAAACTGTTTTTT	TRBV20-1	.	many	TRBJ1-4
CASTLAGGYNEQFF	TGTGCCAGTACCTTAGCGGGAGGATACAATGAGCAGTTCTTC	TRBV6-2/TRBV6-3	TRBD2	many	TRBJ2-1
CASSSPGQGSYEQYF	TGTGCCAGCAGTTCCCCGGGACAGGGCTCCTACGAGCAGTACTTC	TRBV27	TRBD1	.	TRBJ2-7
CASSLDGPGGPPYEQYF	TGTGCCAGCAGCTTAGACGGTCCGGGAGGGCCCCCCTACGAGCAGTACTTC	TRBV7-2	TRBD2	many	TRBJ2-7
CASSAGSGTGEKLFF	TGTGCCAGCAGCGCCGGATCCGGGACAGGAGAAAAACTGTTTTTT	TRBV9	TRBD1	.	TRBJ1-4
CASRKGTSGAQETQYF	TGTGCCAGCAGGAAAGGGACTAGCGGGGCCCAAGAGACCCAGTACTTC	TRBV12-3/TRBV12-4	TRBD2	many	TRBJ2-5
CASSPAASYEQYF	TGTGCCAGCTCGCCCGCAGCCTCCTACGAGCAGTACTTC	TRBV18	.	.	TRBJ2-7
CASSYGGGRGNQPQHF	TGTGCCAGCAGTTACGGAGGGGGTCGGGGCAATCAGCCCCAGCATTTT	TRBV6-2/TRBV6-3	.	many	TRBJ1-5
CASSFFSGGGYYGYTF	TGTGCCAGCAGCTTCTTCTCAGGGGGCGGTTACTATGGCTACACCTTC	TRBV7-9	TRBD1	.	TRBJ1-2
CASSPIGGVGEKLFF	TGTGCCAGCAGCCCAATTGGGGGGGTTGGTGAAAAACTGTTTTTT	TRBV7-9	.	.	TRBJ1-4
CASSADGDTQYF	TGTGCCAGCAGTGCGGACGGAGATACGCAGTATTTT	TRBV6-1	.	few	TRBJ2-3
CASRGAAVNTEAFF	TGTGCCAGCAGGGGGGCGGCAGTGAACACTGAAGCTTTCTTT	TRBV6-1	.	many	TRBJ1-1
CASSPATGGTYNEQFF	TGCGCCAGCAGCCCCGCGACAGGGGGGACCTACAATGAGCAGTTCTTC	TRBV5-1	TRBD1	.	TRBJ2-1
CASSEQGSFNSNQPQHF	TGTGCCAGCAGCGAACAGGGGTCTTTCAATAGCAATCAGCCCCAGCATTTT	TRBV27	TRBD1	.	TRBJ1-5
CASSYLDEQYF	TGTGCCAGCAGTTACTTGGACGAGCAGTACTTC	TRBV6-2/TRBV6-3	.	.	TRBJ2-7
CASSFLGDGYTF	TGTGCCAGCAGCTTTTTAGGTGATGGCTACACCTTC	TRBV11-2	.	.	TRBJ1-2
CASSYLTGRDEQYF	TGTGCCAGCAGTTACTTGACAGGGCGGGACGAGCAGTACTTC	TRBV6-2/TRBV6-3	TRBD1	few	TRBJ2-7
CASSLGWSSTDTQYF	TGTGCCAGCAGTTTGGGCTGGTCGAGCACAGATACGCAGTATTTT	TRBV28	.	.	TRBJ2-3
CASSLSVNTQYF	TGTGCCAGCAGTTTATCGGTCAATACGCAGTATTTT	TRBV28	.	few	TRBJ2-3
CASSTPGLGPNQPQHF	TGTGCCAGTAGTACGCCGGGACTAGGCCCCAATCAGCCCCAGCATTTT	TRBV19	.	many	TRBJ1-5
CASSPYPQRGHEQFF	TGTGCCAGCAGCCCATATCCTCAGCGGGGCCATGAGCAGTTCTTC	TRBV11-3	TRBD2	.	TRBJ2-1
CASKTTDGTGANVLTF	TGTGCTAGCAAAACCACCGACGGTACTGGGGCCAACGTCCTGACTTTC	TRBV7-7	.	.	TRBJ2-6
CASRYRGRETQYF	TGTGCCAGCAGATACAGGGGGCGGGAGACCCAGTACTTC	TRBV12-3/TRBV12-4	TRBD1	.	TRBJ2-5